The 22 T cell receptor beta chains listed next were all sequenced from one sample in a study of quantifying T cell responses using KT2 cells (dated by TCRdb to 2016 to 2017). Background for the entire study: RNA was DNase-treated and reverse transcribed with TCR alpha and beta constant-region primers, mostly using SuperScript III.

Library preparation used UMI-ligation and nested PCR. The run used an Illumina MiSeq. T4 RNA ligase 1 was used to ligate a single-stranded oligonucleotide containing the Illumina SP2 sequence and a UMI to the 3' end of the cDNA. PCR1 was run for about 4 cycles (98 degrees C for 15 s, 69 degrees C for 30 s, 72 degrees C for 40 s), and an equimolar mix of RC1.1 and RC1.2, covering TRBC1 and TRBC2, was used as the beta primer. TCRdb trimmed the raw reads at Q25, called clones with MiXCR and kept productive beta chains. One record per CDR3 amino acid sequence lists the most common genes and DNA. The sample profile shows some 41,000 distinct CDR3 sequences; more than 15% of them were found once. Together, the top ten hold 40% to 45% of the sample. Specimen: PBMCs spiked with cells of the T cell clone KT2. The receptors originated from a human donor.

This clonotype has a handful of counts. The rearrangement uses TRBV12-3 or TRBV12-4 and TRBJ2-1, with D possibly matching TRBD2 (5 bases). Trimming removed 5 bases from V and 0 bases from J, with 14 bases in between. CDR3 size: 16 residues. As DNA, the CDR3 is TGTGCCAGCAGTGACCCGACTGGGAGCTCCTACAATGAGCAGTTCTTC. As protein: CASSDPTGSSYNEQFF.

The rearrangement joins TRBV28 to TRBJ2-1; 8 nucleotides align to TRBD2. The CDR3 is made up of 15 amino acids. Trimming removed 5 bases from V and 0 bases from J; junction bases left unmatched: 3. Germline-derived CDR1 and CDR2 are MDHEN and SYDVKM. The CDR3 loop is CASSTGGPSYNEQFF. CDR3 DNA sequence: TGTGCCAGCAGTACGGGAGGGCCCTCCTACAATGAGCAGTTCTTC.

This clonotype was observed a few times. V is TRBV12-3 or TRBV12-4 and J is TRBJ2-7; 9 nucleotides match TRBD2. V lost 6 bases, J lost 4 bases, and 19 bases stayed unmatched. This CDR3 contains 18 residues. The CDR3 coding sequence is TGTGCCAGCAGCTCCACTATCGGGGGTAGCGGGAGTGGTTACGAGCAGTACTTC. This sequence encodes CASSSTIGGSGSGYEQYF.

This clonotype was seen a few times. This sequence joins TRBV5-6 and TRBJ1-2; unclear D gene. This CDR3 has 16 residues. V lost 5 bases and J lost 1, with 18 bases in between. The V gene's germline CDR1 is SGHDT and CDR2 YYEEEE. The chain's CDR3 is CASREVRDPFNYGYTF. CDR3 nucleotides: TGTGCCAGCAGAGAGGTTAGAGATCCCTTTAACTATGGCTACACCTTC. Full variable domain (missing parts from reference TRBV5-6 and TRBJ1-2): DAGVTQSPTHLIKTRGQQVTLRCSPKSGHDTVSWYQQALGQGPQFIFQYYEEEERQRGNFPDRFSGHQFPNYSSELNVNALLLGDSALYLCASREVRDPFNYGYTFGSGTRLTVV.

This chain uses TRBV27 with TRBJ1-5, with unresolved D. V shed 3 bases and J shed 5 bases, with 8 bases lying between them. This CDR3 contains 13 residues. Germline V gene data show CDR1 as MNHEY and CDR2 as SMNVEV (reference sequence). The CDR3 sequence is CASSLGSYQPQHF. CDR3 nucleotide sequence: TGTGCCAGCAGTTTGGGCAGTTATCAGCCCCAGCATTTT.

This chain joins TRBV29-1 and TRBJ2-4; D is uncertain. This CDR3 spans 14 amino acids. Germline values: CDR1 SQVTM, CDR2 ANQGSEA. V shed 5 bases and J shed 2 bases, with 13 bases lying between them. The CDR3, as DNA: TGCAGCGTTAAACATGATCTAACCAAAAACATTCAGTACTTC. Encoded protein: CSVKHDLTKNIQYF.

There are a few counts of this clonotype. The V and J genes are TRBV5-5 and TRBJ2-5; 9 bases are shared with TRBD1. The V gene end was trimmed by 4 bases and the J gene end by 4 bases; junction bases not matched to a gene: 17. This CDR3 spans 18 amino acids. Germline V CDR1 and CDR2: SGHKS, YYEKEE (reference sequence). CDR3 nucleotides: TGTGCCAGCAGCACCCCTATGTCGGGACAGGGATTTGCAGAGACCCAGTACTTC. This translates into CASSTPMSGQGFAETQYF. The whole variable domain, filled in from reference TRBV5-5 and TRBJ2-5, reads DAGVTQSPTHLIKTRGQQVTLRCSPISGHKSVSWYQQVLGQGPQFIFQYYEKEERGRGNFPDRFSARQFPNYSSELNVNALLLGDSALYLCASSTPMSGQGFAETQYFGPGTRLLVL.

V usage is TRBV24-1 and J usage is TRBJ2-3; D gene uncertain. Germline assignment: CDR1 KGHDR and CDR2 SFDVKD. The CDR3 contains 15 residues. Trimming removed 0 bases from V and 0 bases from J, with 6 bases in between. The CDR3 nucleotides read TGTGCCACCAGTGATTTGTTTACAAGCACAGATACGCAGTATTTT. Amino acid sequence: CATSDLFTSTDTQYF.

In this sample, this clonotype turned up a few times. The chain uses TRBV5-1 and TRBJ2-5; TRBD1 matches 8 bases. V gave up 4 bases and J gave up 3 bases; unmatched junction bases: 5. The CDR3 is made up of 14 amino acids. The V gene's germline CDR1 is SGHRS and CDR2 YFSETQ. CDR3 bases: TGCGCCAGCAGCAGGGGACAGGCGAAAGAGACCCAGTACTTC. This codes for CASSRGQAKETQYF.

The gene calls are TRBV3-1 and TRBJ2-3; D is tentatively TRBD1 or TRBD2 (5 bases each). CDR1 and CDR2 (germline): LGHDT, YNNKEL (reference sequence). This CDR3 region has 16 residues. Trimming removed 2 bases at V and 2 bases at J, with 14 bases between. CDR3 in amino acids: CASSQNRPGTTDTQYF. The CDR3, as DNA: TGTGCCAGCAGCCAAAATCGGCCGGGGACCACAGATACGCAGTATTTT.

The chain joins TRBV3-1 to TRBJ1-2; D is possibly TRBD1 (5 bases). The V end was cut by 0 bases, the J end by 6 bases, with 11 bases between. Germline values: CDR1 LGHDT, CDR2 YNNKEL (reference sequence). This CDR3 has 14 residues. CDR3 residues: CASSQDPRVDGYTF. The CDR3 DNA sequence: TGTGCCAGCAGCCAAGACCCCAGGGTGGATGGCTACACCTTC.

The V gene is TRBV6-1, the J gene TRBJ2-1; 13 nucleotides match TRBD2. CDR3 length: 15 residues. Germline V CDR1 and CDR2: MNHNS, SASEGT. V shed 6 bases, J shed 7 bases, and the junction held 6 bases outside the gene matches. The DNA for the CDR3 is TGTGCCAGCAGCCAACTAGCGGGGGGGGATAATGAGCAGTTCTTC. It codes for CASSQLAGGDNEQFF.

The chain links TRBV25-1 to TRBJ1-2, with D perhaps TRBD1 (5 bases). Germline V lookup: CDR1 MGHDK, CDR2 SYGVNS. V shed 3 bases and J shed 2 bases, with 7 bases lying between them. CDR3 length: 13 amino acids. The CDR3 spells CASSEGRNYGYTF. The DNA for the CDR3 is TGTGCCAGCAGTGAGGGACGGAACTATGGCTACACCTTC.

The rearrangement uses TRBV25-1 and TRBJ2-7; a possible D gene is TRBD1 (7 bases). The germline V and J ends were trimmed by 7 bases and 5 bases, with 15 bases remaining between them. This CDR3 has 13 amino acids. CDR1 and CDR2 (germline): MGHDK, SYGVNS. CDR3 DNA: TGTGCCAGCACACGAACAGGGGAGGACGAGCAGTACTTC. Protein: CASTRTGEDEQYF.

The J gene is TRBJ2-7, the V gene TRBV2; D unclear. Germline V CDR1 and CDR2: SNHLY, FYNNEI. Trimming stripped 4 bases from V and 4 bases from J, with 11 bases between. The CDR3 consists of 13 residues. The CDR3 sequence: CASSVYYRYEQYF. In DNA, the CDR3 is TGTGCCAGCAGTGTTTACTACCGATACGAGCAGTACTTC.

This clonotype appeared many times. The rearrangement links TRBV4-2 to TRBJ2-5, with unresolved D. Germline assignment: CDR1 LGHNA and CDR2 YNFKEQ. Trimming cost V 4 bases and J 6 bases, with 15 bases left between them. The CDR3 covers 14 residues. CDR3 nucleotides: TGTGCCAGCAGCCCAAATTTGGAAACAAAGACCCAGTACTTC. As protein: CASSPNLETKTQYF.

CDR3 DNA sequence: TGCAGTGCCATTGCCGACACGCGTAGGAGCTCCTACGAGCAGTACTTC. Protein sequence: CSAIADTRRSSYEQYF. V and J are TRBV20-1 and TRBJ2-7; D not resolved. V shed 6 bases and J shed 0 bases, with 21 bases lying between them. The length of the CDR3 is 16 residues. Germline V gene data show CDR1 as DFQATT and CDR2 as SNEGSKA (reference sequence).

CDR3 residues: CASSGGSSERGYTF. In DNA form, the CDR3 reads TGTGCCAGCAGCGGAGGATCTTCCGAGAGGGGCTACACCTTC. The genes are TRBV21-1 and TRBJ1-2. TRBV21-1 is a listed pseudogene. The CDR3 length is 14 residues.

This clonotype was observed a handful of times. CDR3 nucleotides: TGTGCCAGCATTCGGGACAGTCCCTACGAGCAGTACTTC. This encodes CASIRDSPYEQYF. The chain is built from TRBV6-2 or TRBV6-3 and TRBJ2-7, with 7 bases matching TRBD1. The length of the CDR3 is 13 residues. The germline V gene has CDR1 MNHEY and CDR2 SVGEGT. V lost 7 bases to trimming and J lost 2 bases; unmatched junction nucleotides: 5.

This clonotype was seen a few times. V gene TRBV6-6 combines with J gene TRBJ2-3; TRBD2 agrees at 10 bases. Germline V CDR1 and CDR2: MNHNY, SVGAGI (reference sequence). This CDR3 comprises 17 residues. V lost 2 bases and J lost 5; bases outside the gene matches: 10. The CDR3 sequence: CASSYGVSGRALDTQYF. The CDR3 coding sequence is TGTGCCAGCAGTTACGGTGTCAGCGGGAGGGCCCTAGATACGCAGTATTTT.

This clonotype was seen a few times. This chain links TRBV7-8 with TRBJ2-7; 8 positions agree with TRBD2. The germline CDR1 and CDR2 sequences are SGHVS and FQNEAQ. The CDR3 has 15 residues. Unmatched junction bases numbered 6, after V lost 3 bases and J lost 2 bases. CDR3 in amino acids: CASSLRRTSTYEQYF. The DNA for the CDR3 is TGTGCCAGCAGCTTGAGGAGGACTAGCACCTACGAGCAGTACTTC.

At least ten counts were recorded for this clonotype. The chain couples TRBV11-2 to TRBJ2-5, with a tentative D call TRBD2 (7 bases). Looked up from germline, CDR1 is SGHAT and CDR2 is FQNNGV. The CDR3 is made up of 16 amino acids. The V and J ends lost 1 base and 3 bases respectively, with 15 bases between them. The CDR3 here is CASSLATGGWKETQYF. The CDR3 coding sequence is TGTGCCAGCAGCTTAGCGACGGGGGGCTGGAAAGAGACCCAGTACTTC.